These 32 T cell receptor beta chains were all obtained from the same sample, sequenced in a study of pediatric ulcerative colitis. Using immunoSEQ multiplex PCR, the repertoire was profiled, and TCRdb retains in-frame clones only, with some absent. The sample gives around 68,000 clones, 77% of which show up once; roughly 5.2% is in the top ten. Source material: blood. The origin of the receptors is a boy younger than 18 with moderate ulcerative colitis.

The chain joins TRBV29-1 to TRBJ2-1; D is possibly TRBD2 (6 bases). V was clipped by 6 bases and J by 0 bases, with 24 bases between them. There are 18 residues in the CDR3. Germline lookup yields CDR1 SQVTM and CDR2 ANQGSEA. The CDR3 reads CSVLGPPRGSLSYNEQFF. The CDR3 DNA is TGCAGCGTCCTAGGCCCCCCACGGGGGTCGCTCTCCTACAATGAGCAGTTCTTC.

The genes are TRBV19 and TRBJ2-1, with D perhaps TRBD2 (6 bases). This CDR3 region has 14 residues. The germline gives CDR1 LNHDA, CDR2 SQIVND (reference sequence). V was clipped by 9 bases and J by 0 bases, with 12 bases between them. CDR3 protein: CASGGASSYNEQFF. CDR3 DNA sequence: TGTGCCAGCGGAGGGGCCAGCTCCTACAATGAGCAGTTCTTC. The whole variable domain, remainder taken from reference TRBV19 and TRBJ2-1, is DGGITQSPKYLFRKEGQNVTLSCEQNLNHDAMYWYRQDPGQGLRLIYYSQIVNDFQKGDIAEGYSVSREKKESFPLTVTSAQKNPTAFYLCASGGASSYNEQFFGPGTRLTVL.

This clone came up a few times. The rearrangement links TRBV18 to TRBJ1-1; 7 bases line up with TRBD1. The CDR3 extends over 13 amino acids. V lost 7 bases to trimming and J lost 4 bases; unmatched junction nucleotides: 6. Germline CDR1 KGHSH, CDR2 LQKENI. CDR3 amino acids: CASFPTGTTEAFF. The CDR3 DNA reads as TGTGCCAGCTTCCCGACAGGGACCACTGAAGCTTTCTTT.

This clone has only a few counts. The chain recombines TRBV5-6 with TRBJ2-7; 13 bases are shared with TRBD2. Per germline, CDR1 SGHDT and CDR2 YYEEEE. This CDR3 spans 16 amino acids. With 5 bases clipped from V and 3 bases from J, the junction kept 8 bases outside the gene matches. The CDR3 loop reads CASRPPGLAGIYEQYF. CDR3 coding DNA: TGTGCCAGCAGACCTCCGGGACTAGCGGGGATCTACGAGCAGTACTTC.

The rearrangement joins TRBV4-2 to TRBJ2-7; TRBD2 matches at 7 bases. Germline V gene sequence: CDR1 LGHNA, CDR2 YNFKEQ. With V trimmed by 3 bases and J by 5 bases, 10 bases remained unmatched. The CDR3 has 15 residues. CDR3 amino acids: CASSHPSTGRNEQYF. The CDR3 nucleotides read TGTGCCAGCAGCCACCCGTCGACCGGGAGGAACGAGCAGTACTTC.

This clone was counted between two and nine times. The chain has TRBV28 and TRBJ1-1; D might be TRBD1 (6 bases). The CDR3 is made up of 14 amino acids. CDR1 and CDR2 (germline): MDHEN, SYDVKM. V dropped 5 bases and J dropped 1 base, with 11 bases sitting between them. CDR3: CASSPPQGNTEAFF. CDR3 DNA sequence: TGTGCCAGCAGTCCACCACAGGGGAACACTGAAGCTTTCTTT.

This clone has only a few counts. The V and J genes are TRBV4-1 and TRBJ1-5, with D possibly being TRBD1 (6 bases). Deletions cut 1 base from V and 4 bases from J, with 11 bases between. This CDR3 is 15 amino acids long. Germline values: CDR1 MGHRA, CDR2 YSYEKL. For the CDR3, the DNA is TGCGCCAGCAGCCAAGGGCCAGGGGAAAATCAGCCCCAGCATTTT. Translation gives CASSQGPGENQPQHF.

The V gene is TRBV18, the J gene TRBJ1-4; 7 bases match TRBD1. CDR3 length: 15 residues. Germline-derived CDR1 and CDR2 are KGHSH and LQKENI. After removal of 4 bases from V and 4 bases from J, the junction contained 6 bases not matched to a gene. CDR3 nucleotides: TGTGCCAGCTCACTCGACAGGGCAAATAATGAAAAACTGTTTTTT. Translating it yields CASSLDRANNEKLFF.

CDR3 in amino acids: CASSHGGYEQYF. CDR3 coding DNA: TGTGCCAGCAGCCATGGCGGTTACGAGCAGTACTTC. The chain is built from TRBV4-2 and TRBJ2-7; the D is unclear. CDR3 size: 12 residues. Deletions cut 3 bases from V and 4 bases from J, with 7 bases between. CDR1 LGHNA and CDR2 YNFKEQ come from the germline V gene.

This chain links TRBV25-1 with TRBJ2-7; the D gene is possibly TRBD1 (5 bases). Between the trimmed V and J ends, which lost 6 bases and 6 bases, there was a span of 9 bases. Germline V lookup: CDR1 MGHDK, CDR2 SYGVNS. This CDR3 contains 11 residues. CDR3 sequence: CASRRTTEQYF. CDR3 nucleotides: TGTGCCAGCAGACGGACAACCGAGCAGTACTTC.

The chain is built from TRBV19 and TRBJ1-5; the D is unclear. The germline V gene has CDR1 LNHDA and CDR2 SQIVND (reference sequence). This CDR3 has 16 amino acids. Trimming left V 3 bases short and J 3 bases short, with 15 bases between. The CDR3 DNA follows: TGTGCCAGTAGTATTAGCTTAAGCCGGTCCAATCAGCCCCAGCATTTT. It encodes CASSISLSRSNQPQHF. Drawing the rest from reference TRBV19 and TRBJ1-5, the complete variable domain is DGGITQSPKYLFRKEGQNVTLSCEQNLNHDAMYWYRQDPGQGLRLIYYSQIVNDFQKGDIAEGYSVSREKKESFPLTVTSAQKNPTAFYLCASSISLSRSNQPQHFGDGTRLSIL.

The chain employs TRBV30 and TRBJ1-2; weak D call: TRBD1 (5 bases). V was clipped by 8 bases and J by 6 bases, with 19 bases between them. The CDR3 contains 13 residues. Looked up from germline, CDR1 is GTSNPN and CDR2 is SVGIG (reference sequence). CDR3 protein: CAAQGFDSDGYTF. As DNA, the CDR3 is TGTGCCGCTCAGGGTTTTGATTCGGATGGCTACACCTTC.

This chain connects TRBV30 to TRBJ1-2; 8 bases match TRBD1. The CDR3 has 15 amino acids. Germline V gene data show CDR1 as GTSNPN and CDR2 as SVGIG (reference sequence). V lost 3 bases, J lost 6 bases, and 12 bases stayed unmatched. CDR3 sequence reads: CAWSVIQGQVHGYTF. DNA of the CDR3: TGTGCCTGGAGCGTTATCCAGGGACAGGTACATGGCTACACCTTC.

The chain has TRBV30 and TRBJ2-7; 7 bases are shared with TRBD1. V lost 4 bases to trimming and J lost 1 base; unmatched junction nucleotides: 7. This CDR3 comprises 14 residues. The V gene's germline CDR1 is GTSNPN and CDR2 SVGIG (reference sequence). CDR3 coding DNA: TGTGCCTGGAAGGTGGCAGGGGGATCCTACGAGCAGTACTTC. Residues: CAWKVAGGSYEQYF.

This clone was seen more than once but under ten times. The V and J genes are TRBV2 and TRBJ2-3; no clear D. The ends were cut back, 6 bases at V and 2 bases at J, with 6 bases in the middle. The CDR3 is made up of 12 amino acids. Looked up from germline, CDR1 is SNHLY and CDR2 is FYNNEI. CDR3 nucleotides: TGTGCCAGCAGGCTATTCACAGATACGCAGTATTTT. It is translated as CASRLFTDTQYF.

V and J are TRBV27 and TRBJ1-1, with D maybe TRBD1 (5 bases). CDR1 and CDR2 (germline): MNHEY, SMNVEV (reference sequence). The V end lost 1 base, the J end lost 4 bases, and 13 bases lay between the germline ends. The CDR3 loop spans 15 amino acids. Here the CDR3 DNA reads TGTGCCAGCAGTTTATTTTCAGGGTGGGGCACTGAAGCTTTCTTT. This translates into CASSLFSGWGTEAFF.

J is TRBJ2-1 and V is TRBV4-2, with D possibly being TRBD1 (5 bases). The CDR3 extends over 17 amino acids. Germline-derived CDR1 and CDR2 are LGHNA and YNFKEQ. V lost 0 bases, J lost 8 bases, and 20 bases lay in between. CDR3 coding DNA: TGTGCCAGCAGCCAAGATAGGGAACGTCAGGGAAGGCATGAGCAGTTCTTC. It encodes CASSQDRERQGRHEQFF.

This chain joins TRBV13 and TRBJ1-1; D gene uncertain. In germline, CDR1 is PRHDT, CDR2 FYEKMQ (reference sequence). With 2 bases removed from V and 3 bases from J, the gap between germline ends came to 16 bases. This CDR3 has 16 residues. CDR3 DNA sequence: TGTGCCAGCAGCTTAATGGTGATTCGTGGGGACACTGAAGCTTTCTTT. It codes for CASSLMVIRGDTEAFF. The whole variable domain, remainder taken from reference TRBV13 and TRBJ1-1, is AAGVIQSPRHLIKEKRETATLKCYPIPRHDTVYWYQQGPGQDPQFLISFYEKMQSDKGSIPDRFSAQQFSDYHSELNMSSLELGDSALYFCASSLMVIRGDTEAFFGQGTRLTVV.

The chain employs TRBV6-5 and TRBJ2-4; the D is unclear. The CDR3 is 14 residues long. The V end was cut by 7 bases, the J end by 6 bases, with 16 bases between. CDR1 and CDR2 (germline): MNHEY, SVGAGI. DNA for the CDR3: TGTGCCAGCACCCGACCCGGTCAAGGAAACATTCAGTACTTC. This encodes CASTRPGQGNIQYF.

The V and J genes are TRBV7-3 and TRBJ1-2; D call uncertain. The V gene's germline CDR1 is SGHTA and CDR2 FQGTGA. Trimming shortened V by 0 bases and J by 8 bases, and 10 bases separated the two germline ends. The CDR3 is made up of 13 amino acids. CDR3 nucleotide sequence: TGTGCCAGCAGCTTAACAGGGAGTGGCGGCTACACCTTC. It codes for CASSLTGSGGYTF.

The chain links TRBV7-3 to TRBJ2-3; 10 nucleotides match TRBD2. Germline values: CDR1 SGHTA, CDR2 FQGTGA. The V segment lost 5 bases and the J segment 3 bases; nucleotides outside the gene matches: 5. The CDR3 spans 15 residues. CDR3 DNA sequence: TGTGCCAGCAGCCGACCTAGCGGGGGTACAGATACGCAGTATTTT. It codes for CASSRPSGGTDTQYF.

The rearrangement uses TRBV30 and TRBJ1-2, with D possibly being TRBD1 (5 bases). The CDR3 spans 13 residues. In germline, CDR1 is GTSNPN, CDR2 SVGIG (reference sequence). V lost 8 bases, J lost 6 bases, and 19 bases lay in between. CDR3 DNA sequence: TGTGCCGGGGGGACCGACAGAGTCCATGGCTACACCTTC. Its translation: CAGGTDRVHGYTF. Full variable domain (missing parts from reference TRBV30 and TRBJ1-2): SQTIHQWPATLVQPVGSPLSLECTVEGTSNPNLYWYRQAAGRGLQLLFYSVGIGQISSEVPQNLSASRPQDRQFILSSKKLLLSDSGFYLCAGGTDRVHGYTFGSGTRLTVV.

The chain recombines TRBV29-1 with TRBJ2-7; no firm D call. The length of the CDR3 is 15 residues. The germline gives CDR1 SQVTM, CDR2 ANQGSEA. Trimming shortened V by 5 bases and J by 1 base, and 18 bases separated the two germline ends. The CDR3 DNA sequence: TGCAGCGTTTCCCCCTCCAGCTCCTCTTCCTACGAGCAGTACTTC. It encodes CSVSPSSSSSYEQYF.

This clone was counted only a few times. The V gene is TRBV7-2, the J gene TRBJ1-3, with D perhaps matching TRBD1 (5 bases). V was shortened by 4 bases and J by 10 bases, with 11 bases between the two germline ends. CDR3 length: 12 residues. Germline V gene sequence: CDR1 SGHTA, CDR2 FQGNSA. This chain's CDR3 is CASSSLGGTIYF. CDR3 in DNA: TGTGCCAGCAGCTCCCTTGGGGGAACCATATATTTT.

The gene calls are TRBV5-1 and TRBJ2-1, with 10 bases that match TRBD1. CDR1 and CDR2 from the germline V gene are SGHRS and YFSETQ. The CDR3 has 12 amino acids. Trimming took 4 bases from V and 10 from J; bases not matched to a gene: 2. Here the CDR3 reads CASSLTGGEQFF. CDR3 DNA sequence: TGCGCCAGCAGCCTGACAGGGGGCGAGCAGTTCTTC.

J is TRBJ2-1 and V is TRBV9; D gene ambiguous. This CDR3 region has 14 residues. V was cut by 3 bases and J by 8 bases, with 15 bases left in between. The V gene's germline CDR1 is SGDLS and CDR2 YYNGEE. CDR3: CASSADAPSDEQFF. CDR3 DNA sequence: TGTGCCAGCAGCGCCGACGCGCCCAGCGATGAGCAGTTCTTC.

The chain is built from TRBV6-1 and TRBJ1-3; tentative D call: TRBD1 (5 bases). This CDR3 has 15 amino acids. Between the trimmed V and J ends, which lost 2 bases and 0 bases, there was a span of 8 bases. The germline V gene has CDR1 MNHNS and CDR2 SASEGT. The CDR3 spells CASSESGSSGNTIYF. The CDR3 DNA sequence: TGTGCCAGCAGTGAATCAGGGAGCTCTGGAAACACCATATATTTT.

This rearrangement joins TRBV21-1 to TRBJ1-3. TRBV21-1 is marked as a pseudogene. The CDR3 is made up of 21 amino acids. This chain's CDR3 is CASSKKGGDVVPLGGGNTIYF. As DNA, the CDR3 is TGTGCCAGCAGCAAAAAGGGAGGGGACGTGGTCCCGTTAGGTGGAGGAAACACCATATATTTT.

The chain couples TRBV6-5 to TRBJ2-7; 7 nucleotides align to TRBD2. CDR3 length equals 15 residues. With 7 bases clipped from V and 1 base from J, the junction kept 10 bases outside the gene matches. Germline CDR1 MNHEY, CDR2 SVGAGI. CDR3 sequence reads: CASTKRDASSYEQYF. The CDR3 nucleotides read TGTGCCAGCACGAAGCGGGATGCATCGTCCTACGAGCAGTACTTC.

This clone was seen a few times. This chain links TRBV7-3 with TRBJ2-1; TRBD2 agrees at 12 bases. The germline CDR1 and CDR2 sequences are SGHTA and FQGTGA. Germline trimming cut 5 bases from V and 6 bases from J; bases unmatched to any gene: 8. The CDR3 is 16 amino acids. The CDR3, as DNA: TGTGCCAGCAGCCCCCCCGGACTAGCGGGGACCAATGAGCAGTTCTTC. Translation gives CASSPPGLAGTNEQFF.

The rearrangement joins TRBV7-8 to TRBJ1-5, with 10 positions matching TRBD1. The germline gives CDR1 SGHVS, CDR2 FQNEAQ. The CDR3 has 16 residues. Trimming took 3 bases from V and 6 from J; bases not matched to a gene: 8. The CDR3 sequence: CASSLSMTGGGQPQHF. In nucleotides, the CDR3 is TGTGCCAGCAGCTTGTCTATGACAGGGGGCGGTCAGCCCCAGCATTTT.

The chain carries TRBV7-3 and TRBJ1-5, with D perhaps matching TRBD1 (5 bases). The CDR3 is 13 amino acids. Germline assignment: CDR1 SGHTA and CDR2 FQGTGA. V lost 5 bases and J 7 bases, leaving 12 bases between the germline ends. The CDR3 here is CASSPSRGQPQHF. Written as DNA, the CDR3 is TGTGCCAGCAGCCCCTCTCGGGGGCAGCCCCAGCATTTT.